This TCR beta chain originates from a study of CXCR3-negative and CXCR3-positive naive CD8 T cells. Study background: With about 1.5 +/- 0.3 million reads per library, the TRB reads numbered around 130 million in total.

The CDR3 runs to 17 residues. Germline values: CDR1 MDHEN, CDR2 SYDVKM. On this clonotype itself: Its antigen is undetermined.

The libraries of TRB cDNA were constructed through 5' RACE using UMI labels. Each CDR3 protein gets one entry in TCRdb, which reprocessed the 5' RACE reads and gives no DNA. The table lists roughly 25,000 distinct CDR3 sequences. Study-wide points: Naive cells that were CXCR3-positive had more hydrophobic TRB CDR3s (compared with CXCR3-negative naive cells). Similarly elevated diversity marked both naive subsets, with memory CD8+ cells showing far lower diversity. Similar TRBV-TRBJ usage characterized naive CXCR3-negative and CXCR3-positive cells; memory cells differed.

The TCR comes from a human donor in good health. Some clones in this sample may be carry-over from other donors' samples. The sample was naive CXCR3- CD8+ T cells from blood. The subset: CD45RO-CCR7+CD27+CD95- naive CD8+ T cells lacking CXCR3 (TNR3-). The V and J genes are TRBV28 and TRBJ2-5; TCRdb proposes TRBD2, but this gene call is untestable without DNA. The CDR3 sequence is CASSPGPGLAGDETQYF.